This TCR beta chain originates from a study of blood T cell repertoires in COVID-19. Across the study: The study drew acute and convalescent COVID-19 samples from the United States, Italy and Spain. The cDNA or gDNA used as material had been derived from T cells, B-cell-depleted T cells, or PBMCs.

In the authors' methods: Amplifying reference gene primers gave estimates of nucleated cell counts. Method: immunoSEQ multiplex PCR; TCRdb's copy keeps in-frame clones and lacks some. The V and J calls and clone size come from that table; D and trimming were worked out from the DNA. The top ten clones hold 20% to 25% of a sample with roughly 71,000 clones, roughly 85% of them seen once. V dropped 2 bases and J dropped 4; count of bases not matched to a gene: 5. Germline V gene lookup returns CDR1 KGHSH and CDR2 LQKENI. The CDR3 extends over 15 amino acids. Sequenced sample: peripheral blood. This clonotype was obtained from a middle-aged man with acute or convalescent COVID-19. The chain employs TRBV18 and TRBJ2-3; 8 nucleotides agree with TRBD2. The CDR3 is CASSPGGGRPDTQYF. As DNA, the CDR3 is TGTGCCAGCTCACCAGGCGGGGGGAGGCCAGATACGCAGTATTTT.